The entry below describes one TCR beta chain. While infection was still active, Seattle patients were enrolled and then followed longitudinally. The table came from immunoSEQ multiplex PCR; TCRdb's copy has only in-frame clones and leaves some out. The table records 250,000 to 300,000 clones, approximately 87% of them present only once. The source of the sample is a study of blood T cell repertoires in COVID-19. Looking at the study overall: Samples representing acute and convalescent COVID-19 were sourced from the United States, Italy and Spain. T cells, B-cell-depleted T cells, or PBMCs provided the cDNA or gDNA that served as material.

The CDR3 has 14 amino acids. V shed 6 bases and J 1 base; nucleotides not matched to a gene: 3. Per germline, CDR1 ENHRY and CDR2 SYGVKD. The source material was peripheral blood. The receptor was isolated from a woman aged 25 to 39 with COVID-19, enrolled during active disease. The genes are TRBV10-3 and TRBJ2-7, with 10 nucleotides matching TRBD1. The CDR3 nucleotides are TGTGCCATCAGCCGGACAGGGGGGTCCTACGAGCAGTACTTC. It specifies CAISRTGGSYEQYF.